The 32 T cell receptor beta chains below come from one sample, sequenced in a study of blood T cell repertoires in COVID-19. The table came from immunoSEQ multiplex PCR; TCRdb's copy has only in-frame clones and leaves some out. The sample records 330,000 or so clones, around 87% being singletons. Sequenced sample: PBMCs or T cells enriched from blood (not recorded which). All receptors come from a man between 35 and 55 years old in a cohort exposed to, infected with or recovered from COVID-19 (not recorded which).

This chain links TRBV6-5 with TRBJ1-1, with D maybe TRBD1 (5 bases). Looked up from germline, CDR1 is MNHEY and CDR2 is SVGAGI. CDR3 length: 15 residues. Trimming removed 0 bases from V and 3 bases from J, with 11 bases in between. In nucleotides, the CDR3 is TGTGCCAGCAGTTACTCGTCAGGGAAATACACTGAAGCTTTCTTT. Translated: CASSYSSGKYTEAFF.

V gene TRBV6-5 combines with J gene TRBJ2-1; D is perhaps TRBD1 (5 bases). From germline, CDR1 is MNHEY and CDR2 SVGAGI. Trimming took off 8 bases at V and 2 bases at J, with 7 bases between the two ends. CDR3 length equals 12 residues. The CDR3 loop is CASGAPYNEQFF. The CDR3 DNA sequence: TGTGCCAGCGGGGCCCCCTACAATGAGCAGTTCTTC.

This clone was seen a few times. The CDR3 region is CSAPFGGWETQYF. As DNA, the CDR3 is TGCAGCGCCCCCTTCGGGGGGTGGGAGACCCAGTACTTC. This sequence joins TRBV29-1 and TRBJ2-5; 7 positions agree with TRBD2. From germline, CDR1 is SQVTM and CDR2 ANQGSEA. CDR3 length: 13 amino acids. V lost 7 bases, J lost 5 bases, and 10 bases stayed unmatched.

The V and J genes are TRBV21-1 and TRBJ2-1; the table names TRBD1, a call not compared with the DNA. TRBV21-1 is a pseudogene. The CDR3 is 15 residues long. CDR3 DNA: TGTGCCATTAAACCGACAGGGAGCTCCTACAATGAGCAGTTCTTC. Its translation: CAIKPTGSSYNEQFF.

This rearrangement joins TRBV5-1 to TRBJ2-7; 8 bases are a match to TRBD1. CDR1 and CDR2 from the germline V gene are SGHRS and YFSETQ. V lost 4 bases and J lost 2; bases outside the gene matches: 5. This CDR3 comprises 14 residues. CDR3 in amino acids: CASSPDRGPYEQYF. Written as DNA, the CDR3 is TGCGCCAGCAGCCCCGACAGGGGACCCTACGAGCAGTACTTC.

DNA for the CDR3: TGTGCCAGTAGTATGAGTCTCTCTGGAAACACCATATATTTT. This codes for CASSMSLSGNTIYF. The V gene is TRBV19, the J gene TRBJ1-3, with D unresolved. Looked up from germline, CDR1 is LNHDA and CDR2 is SQIVND (reference sequence). The length of the CDR3 is 14 residues. V was clipped by 3 bases and J by 0 bases, with 6 bases between them.

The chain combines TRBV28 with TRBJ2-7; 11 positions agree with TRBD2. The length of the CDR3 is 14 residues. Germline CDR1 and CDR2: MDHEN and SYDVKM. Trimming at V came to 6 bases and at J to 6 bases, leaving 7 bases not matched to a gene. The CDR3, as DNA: TGTGCCAGCAGACTTAGCGGGAGGGCAAGCGAGCAGTACTTC. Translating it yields CASRLSGRASEQYF. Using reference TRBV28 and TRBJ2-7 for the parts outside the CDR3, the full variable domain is DVKVTQSSRYLVKRTGEKVFLECVQDMDHENMFWYRQDPGLGLRLIYFSYDVKMKEKGDIPEGYSVSREKKERFSLILESASTNQTSMYLCASRLSGRASEQYFGPGTRLTVT.

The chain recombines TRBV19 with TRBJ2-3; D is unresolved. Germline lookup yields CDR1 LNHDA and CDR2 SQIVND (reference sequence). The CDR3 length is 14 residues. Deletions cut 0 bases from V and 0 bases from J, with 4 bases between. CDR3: CASSIDRSTDTQYF. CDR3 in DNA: TGTGCCAGTAGTATAGACCGGAGCACAGATACGCAGTATTTT.

The CDR3 is CASNSGNTIYF. The CDR3 DNA follows: TGTGCCAGCAATAGTGGAAACACCATATATTTT. The V and J genes are TRBV6-5 and TRBJ1-3; D is unresolved. V gave up 7 bases and J gave up 3 bases, with 4 bases separating them. Per the germline V gene, CDR1 is MNHEY and CDR2 is SVGAGI. The CDR3 consists of 11 residues.

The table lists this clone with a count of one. CDR3 region: CASSLDKGGYTF. The CDR3 region has the DNA TGCGCCAGCAGCTTGGACAAGGGGGGCTACACCTTC. This rearrangement joins TRBV5-1 to TRBJ1-2, with D possibly matching TRBD1 (5 bases). Germline lookup yields CDR1 SGHRS and CDR2 YFSETQ. The ends were cut back, 0 bases at V and 8 bases at J, with 8 bases in the middle. The CDR3 length is 12 residues.

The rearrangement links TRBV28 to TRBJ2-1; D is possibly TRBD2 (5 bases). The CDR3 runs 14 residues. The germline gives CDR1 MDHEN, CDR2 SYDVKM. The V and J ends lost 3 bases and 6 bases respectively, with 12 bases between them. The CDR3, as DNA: TGTGCCAGCAGTTTCCTAGCTCGGGGCAATGAGCAGTTCTTC. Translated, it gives CASSFLARGNEQFF.

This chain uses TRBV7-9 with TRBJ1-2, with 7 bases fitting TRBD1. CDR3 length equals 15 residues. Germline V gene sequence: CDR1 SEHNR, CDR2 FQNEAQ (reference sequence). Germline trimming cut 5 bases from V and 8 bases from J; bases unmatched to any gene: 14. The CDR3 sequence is CASSPGQARTRGYTF. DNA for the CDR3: TGTGCCAGCAGCCCAGGACAGGCTCGAACTAGAGGCTACACCTTC. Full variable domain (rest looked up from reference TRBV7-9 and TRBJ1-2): DTGVSQNPRHKITKRGQNVTFRCDPISEHNRLYWYRQTLGQGPEFLTYFQNEAQLEKSRLLSDRFSAERPKGSFSTLEIQRTEQGDSAMYLCASSPGQARTRGYTFGSGTRLTVV.

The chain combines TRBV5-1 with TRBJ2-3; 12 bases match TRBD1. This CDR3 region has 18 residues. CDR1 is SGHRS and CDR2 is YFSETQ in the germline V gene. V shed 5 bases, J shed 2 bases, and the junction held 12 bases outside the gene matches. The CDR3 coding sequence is TGCGCCAGCAGGGCGGGACAGGGGGCGGTAGGGCACACAGATACGCAGTATTTT. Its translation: CASRAGQGAVGHTDTQYF.

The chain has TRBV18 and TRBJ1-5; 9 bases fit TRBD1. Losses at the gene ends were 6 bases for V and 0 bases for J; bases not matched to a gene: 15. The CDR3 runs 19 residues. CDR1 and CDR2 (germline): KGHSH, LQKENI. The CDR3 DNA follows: TGTGCCAGCTCTTTCACCAGCGGACAGGGGATCAATAGCAATCAGCCCCAGCATTTT. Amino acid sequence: CASSFTSGQGINSNQPQHF.

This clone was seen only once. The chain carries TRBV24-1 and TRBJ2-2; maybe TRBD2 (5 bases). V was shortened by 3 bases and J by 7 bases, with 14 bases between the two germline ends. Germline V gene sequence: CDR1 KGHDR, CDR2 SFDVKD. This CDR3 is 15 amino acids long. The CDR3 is CATSDPGSRIGELFF. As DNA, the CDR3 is TGTGCCACCAGTGATCCGGGATCCCGTATCGGGGAGCTGTTTTTT.

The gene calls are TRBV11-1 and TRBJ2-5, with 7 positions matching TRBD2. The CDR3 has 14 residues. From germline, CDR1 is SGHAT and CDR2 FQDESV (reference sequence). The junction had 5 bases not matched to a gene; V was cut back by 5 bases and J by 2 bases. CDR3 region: CASSHGTNQETQYF. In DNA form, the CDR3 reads TGTGCCAGCAGCCACGGGACTAATCAAGAGACCCAGTACTTC.

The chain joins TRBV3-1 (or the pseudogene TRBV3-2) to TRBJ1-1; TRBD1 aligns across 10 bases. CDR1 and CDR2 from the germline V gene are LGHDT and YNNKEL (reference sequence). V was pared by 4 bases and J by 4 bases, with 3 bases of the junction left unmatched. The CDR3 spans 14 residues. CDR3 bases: TGTGCCAGCAGCCCATGGACAGGGGGCACTGAAGCTTTCTTT. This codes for CASSPWTGGTEAFF.

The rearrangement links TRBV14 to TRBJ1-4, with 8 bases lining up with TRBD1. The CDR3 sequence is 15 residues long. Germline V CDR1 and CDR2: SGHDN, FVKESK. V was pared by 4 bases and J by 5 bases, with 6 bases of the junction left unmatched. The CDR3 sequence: CASSRLDRDNEKLFF. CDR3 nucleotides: TGTGCCAGCAGCCGCCTGGACAGGGACAATGAAAAACTGTTTTTT.

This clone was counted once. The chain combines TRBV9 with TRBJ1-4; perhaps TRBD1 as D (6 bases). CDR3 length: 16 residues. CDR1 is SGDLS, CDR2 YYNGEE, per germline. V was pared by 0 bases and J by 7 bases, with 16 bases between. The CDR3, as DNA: TGTGCCAGCAGCGTAGGGGCGGGGGGCTTTGGTGAAAAACTGTTTTTT. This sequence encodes CASSVGAGGFGEKLFF.

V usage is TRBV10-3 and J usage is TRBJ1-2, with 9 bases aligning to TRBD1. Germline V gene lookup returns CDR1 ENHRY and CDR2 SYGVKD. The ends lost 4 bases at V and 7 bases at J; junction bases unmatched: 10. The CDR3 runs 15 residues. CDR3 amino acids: CAISGRDREVGGYTF. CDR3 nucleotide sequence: TGTGCCATCAGTGGCCGGGACAGGGAGGTTGGTGGCTACACCTTC.

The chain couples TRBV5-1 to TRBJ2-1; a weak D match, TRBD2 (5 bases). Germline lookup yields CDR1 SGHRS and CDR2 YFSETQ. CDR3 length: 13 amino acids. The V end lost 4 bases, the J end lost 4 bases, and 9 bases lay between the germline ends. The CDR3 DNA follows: TGCGCCAGCAGCACAGACTATTACAATGAGCAGTTCTTC. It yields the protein CASSTDYYNEQFF.

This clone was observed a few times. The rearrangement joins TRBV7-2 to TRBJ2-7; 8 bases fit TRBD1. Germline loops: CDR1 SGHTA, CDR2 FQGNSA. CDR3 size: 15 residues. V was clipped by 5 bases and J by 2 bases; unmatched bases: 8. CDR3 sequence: CASSIIRGRAYEQYF. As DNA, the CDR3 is TGTGCCAGCAGCATCATCAGGGGGCGCGCCTACGAGCAGTACTTC.

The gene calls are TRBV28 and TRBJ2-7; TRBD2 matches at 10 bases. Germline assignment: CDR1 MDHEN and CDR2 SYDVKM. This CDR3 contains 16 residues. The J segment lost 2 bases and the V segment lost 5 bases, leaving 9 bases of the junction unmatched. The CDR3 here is CASSNPRTSGTYEQYF. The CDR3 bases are TGTGCCAGCAGTAACCCCCGGACTAGCGGAACCTACGAGCAGTACTTC.

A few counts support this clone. The chain's CDR3 is CASSLYQGTDTQYF. In DNA, the CDR3 is TGTGCCAGCAGCTTATATCAGGGCACAGATACGCAGTATTTT. V and J are TRBV7-2 and TRBJ2-3; D is ambiguous. The CDR3 loop spans 14 amino acids. Deletions cut 2 bases from V and 1 base from J, with 7 bases between. CDR1 is SGHTA and CDR2 is FQGNSA in the germline V gene.

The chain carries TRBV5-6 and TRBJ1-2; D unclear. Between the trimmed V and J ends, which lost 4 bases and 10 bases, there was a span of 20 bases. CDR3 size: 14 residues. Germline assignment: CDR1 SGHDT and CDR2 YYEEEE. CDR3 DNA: TGTGCCAGCAGCCATATGACTGATATGGTTGACTACACCTTC. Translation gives CASSHMTDMVDYTF.

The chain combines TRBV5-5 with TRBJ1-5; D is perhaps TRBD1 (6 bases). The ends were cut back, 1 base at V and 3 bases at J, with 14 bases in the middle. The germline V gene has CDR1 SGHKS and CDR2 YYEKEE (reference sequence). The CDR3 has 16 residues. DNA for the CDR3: TGTGCCAGCAGCTTGTTGGGAGCAGGGGACAATCAGCCCCAGCATTTT. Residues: CASSLLGAGDNQPQHF. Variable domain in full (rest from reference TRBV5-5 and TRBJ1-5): DAGVTQSPTHLIKTRGQQVTLRCSPISGHKSVSWYQQVLGQGPQFIFQYYEKEERGRGNFPDRFSARQFPNYSSELNVNALLLGDSALYLCASSLLGAGDNQPQHFGDGTRLSIL.

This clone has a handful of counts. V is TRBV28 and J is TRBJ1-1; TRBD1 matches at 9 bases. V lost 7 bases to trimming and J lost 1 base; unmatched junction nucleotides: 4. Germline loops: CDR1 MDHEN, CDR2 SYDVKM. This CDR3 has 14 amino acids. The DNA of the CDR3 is TGTGCCAGCACCGAACAGGGGGCGAACACTGAAGCTTTCTTT. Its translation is CASTEQGANTEAFF.

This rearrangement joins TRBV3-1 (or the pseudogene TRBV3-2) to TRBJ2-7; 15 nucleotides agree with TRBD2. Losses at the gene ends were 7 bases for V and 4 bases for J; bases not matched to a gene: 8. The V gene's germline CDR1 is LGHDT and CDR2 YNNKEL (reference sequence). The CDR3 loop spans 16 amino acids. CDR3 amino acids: CASTQGLAGGGYEQYF. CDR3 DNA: TGTGCCAGCACCCAGGGACTAGCGGGAGGAGGATACGAGCAGTACTTC.

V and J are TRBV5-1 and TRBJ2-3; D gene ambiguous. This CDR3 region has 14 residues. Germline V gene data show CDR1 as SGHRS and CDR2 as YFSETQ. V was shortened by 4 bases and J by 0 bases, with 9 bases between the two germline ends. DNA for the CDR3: TGCGCCAGCAGCCACAGTACTAGCACAGATACGCAGTATTTT. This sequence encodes CASSHSTSTDTQYF.

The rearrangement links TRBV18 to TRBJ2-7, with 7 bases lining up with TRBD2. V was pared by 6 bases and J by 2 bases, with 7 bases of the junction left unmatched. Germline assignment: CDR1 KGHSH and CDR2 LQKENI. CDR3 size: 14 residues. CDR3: CASSPVAGPYEQYF. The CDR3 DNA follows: TGTGCCAGCTCTCCAGTAGCGGGCCCCTACGAGCAGTACTTC.

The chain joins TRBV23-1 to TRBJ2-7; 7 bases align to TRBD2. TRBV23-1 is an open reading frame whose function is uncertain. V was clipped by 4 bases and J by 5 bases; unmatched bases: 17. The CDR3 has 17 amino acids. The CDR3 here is CASSPPRGGRLTHEQYF. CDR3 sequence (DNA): TGCGCCAGCAGTCCCCCCCGAGGCGGGAGACTTACCCACGAGCAGTACTTC.

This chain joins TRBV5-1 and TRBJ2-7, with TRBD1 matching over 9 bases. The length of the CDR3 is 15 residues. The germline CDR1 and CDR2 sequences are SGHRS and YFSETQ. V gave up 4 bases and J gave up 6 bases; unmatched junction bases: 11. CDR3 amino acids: CASSLRDRVPGEQYF. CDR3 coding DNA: TGCGCCAGCAGCCTCCGGGACAGGGTTCCCGGCGAGCAGTACTTC.